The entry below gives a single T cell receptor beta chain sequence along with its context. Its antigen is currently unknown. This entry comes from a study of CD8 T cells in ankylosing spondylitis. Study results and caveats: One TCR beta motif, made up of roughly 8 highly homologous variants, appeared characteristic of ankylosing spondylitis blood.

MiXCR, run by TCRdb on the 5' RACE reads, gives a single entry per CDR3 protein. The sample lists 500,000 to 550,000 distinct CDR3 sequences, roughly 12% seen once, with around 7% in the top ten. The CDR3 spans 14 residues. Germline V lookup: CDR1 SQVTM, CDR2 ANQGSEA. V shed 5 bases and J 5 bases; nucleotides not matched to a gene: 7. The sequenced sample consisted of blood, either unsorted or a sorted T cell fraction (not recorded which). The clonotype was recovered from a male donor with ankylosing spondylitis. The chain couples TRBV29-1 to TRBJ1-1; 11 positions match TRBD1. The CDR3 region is CSVWTGGARTEAFF. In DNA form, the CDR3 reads TGCAGCGTTTGGACAGGGGGCGCGAGGACTGAAGCTTTCTTT.